Detailed here is one T cell receptor beta chain. Its antigen is still unknown. This may be a read error: a much more frequent sequence differs by one nucleotide. CDR1 DFQATT and CDR2 SNEGSKA come from the germline V gene (reference sequence). This CDR3 region has 15 residues. This specimen belongs to a study of identical twins. General study points: Out-of-frame alpha sequences that twins shared showed excess low generation probability. A cross-sectional statistical analysis, not follow-up of the same donors, supported the conclusions.

TCRdb called the 5' RACE reads again in MiXCR, with one record for every CDR3 protein. The sample consists of some 630,000 distinct CDR3 sequences, around 7.5% of them appearing once. In addition, the sample was reused for a study of yellow fever vaccine responses in identical twins.

Source material: PBMCs. This rearrangement joins TRBV20-1 to TRBJ2-3; 7 bases align to TRBD1. This clonotype was sampled from a woman between 18 and 30 years old in good health. The CDR3 DNA reads TGCTGTGCTAGAGGCAGGGGGACCAGCACAGATACGCAGTATTTT. This codes for CCARGRGTSTDTQYF.